These 21 T cell receptor beta chains were sequenced from one sample in a study of blood T cell repertoires in COVID-19. Repertoires were generated with immunoSEQ multiplex PCR, while TCRdb's copy carries only in-frame clones and drops some. Seen here are tens of thousands of clones, 80% to 90% observed once, and the top ten hold around 13%. The source material was peripheral blood. Every receptor here comes from a woman between 65 and 79 years old in a cohort sampled during active COVID-19.

The chain uses TRBV7-2 and TRBJ2-3, with D possibly TRBD1 on 6 matching bases. Germline values: CDR1 SGHTA, CDR2 FQGNSA. V lost 5 bases to trimming and J lost 1 base, with 16 bases between them. The CDR3 consists of 16 residues. CDR3 protein: CASSPQQAGGTDTQYF. CDR3 bases: TGTGCCAGCAGCCCCCAGCAGGCAGGGGGCACAGATACGCAGTATTTT.

V and J are TRBV29-1 and TRBJ1-1, with TRBD1 identical over 7 bases. The CDR3 is made up of 13 amino acids. In germline, CDR1 is SQVTM, CDR2 ANQGSEA. J was trimmed by 6 bases and V by 4 bases; bases with no gene match: 8. The CDR3: CSVAPTGLAEAFF. Written as DNA, the CDR3 is TGCAGCGTTGCCCCGACAGGGCTCGCTGAAGCTTTCTTT.

The V and J genes are TRBV7-9 and TRBJ1-5; the D is unclear. The CDR3 totals 14 residues. CDR1 and CDR2 (germline): SEHNR, FQNEAQ (reference sequence). Trimming stripped 1 base from V and 2 bases from J, with 6 bases between. The CDR3 protein is CASSLGSGNQPQHF. The CDR3 DNA reads as TGTGCCAGCAGCTTAGGTTCAGGCAATCAGCCCCAGCATTTT.

There are a few counts of this clone. The chain employs TRBV9 and TRBJ2-7, with 13 bases matching TRBD2. V was clipped by 4 bases and J by 7 bases; unmatched bases: 5. Germline-derived CDR1 and CDR2 are SGDLS and YYNGEE. The CDR3 has 14 amino acids. The CDR3 loop reads CASSPGLAGYEQYF. The CDR3 region has the DNA TGTGCCAGCAGCCCGGGACTAGCGGGGTATGAGCAGTACTTC.

This rearrangement joins TRBV19 to TRBJ2-2, with 8 positions matching TRBD1. Germline V gives CDR1 LNHDA, CDR2 SQIVND (reference sequence). V shed 2 bases and J 6 bases; nucleotides not matched to a gene: 8. The CDR3 runs to 16 residues. The chain's CDR3 is CASSIQGAQGAGELFF. CDR3 nucleotide sequence: TGTGCCAGTAGTATACAGGGGGCGCAGGGAGCCGGGGAGCTGTTTTTT.

This rearrangement joins TRBV9 to TRBJ2-2, with 7 bases fitting TRBD1. This CDR3 is built from 16 residues. J lost 6 bases, V lost 5 bases, and 13 bases had no gene match. CDR1 and CDR2 (germline): SGDLS, YYNGEE. Here the CDR3 reads CASREDRVSSSGELFF. In nucleotides, the CDR3 is TGTGCCAGCAGAGAAGACAGGGTTTCTTCCTCCGGGGAGCTGTTTTTT. The variable domain in full, completed from reference TRBV9 and TRBJ2-2, reads DSGVTQTPKHLITATGQRVTLRCSPRSGDLSVYWYQQSLDQGLQFLIQYYNGEERAKGNILERFSAQQFPDLHSELNLSSLELGDSALYFCASREDRVSSSGELFFGEGSRLTVL.

The chain uses TRBV28 and TRBJ2-7; the match to TRBD2 covers 8 bases. CDR3 length equals 16 residues. CDR1 is MDHEN, CDR2 SYDVKM, per germline. The trim removed 5 bases at V and 3 bases at J, leaving 12 bases unmatched. The CDR3: CASSPSSAGEDYEQYF. CDR3 nucleotide sequence: TGTGCCAGCAGTCCCTCTTCAGCGGGAGAGGACTACGAGCAGTACTTC.

This rearrangement joins TRBV18 to TRBJ1-1; 7 nucleotides match TRBD1. With 3 bases clipped from V and 4 bases from J, the junction kept 5 bases outside the gene matches. Germline V gene sequence: CDR1 KGHSH, CDR2 LQKENI. The CDR3 extends over 14 amino acids. The CDR3: CASSPRQGPTEAFF. Written as DNA, the CDR3 is TGTGCCAGCTCACCGAGACAGGGCCCCACTGAAGCTTTCTTT.

Regarding this clone: The CDR3 does not close with the conserved phenylalanine or tryptophan, likely indicating a read error. No DNA is shown, since the ends of the CDR3 on it are uncertain; the CDR3 is the one TCRdb lists. V gene TRBV18 combines with J gene TRBJ1-4. The CDR3 is 10 amino acids long, termini counted. Germline V gene lookup returns CDR1 KGHSH and CDR2 LQKENI. CDR3 in amino acids: CASSPTRVHV.

The rearrangement links TRBV5-1 to TRBJ2-1, with 9 nucleotides matching TRBD2. The CDR3 loop spans 16 amino acids. V lost 0 bases and J lost 3; bases outside the gene matches: 4. Per germline, CDR1 SGHRS and CDR2 YFSETQ. CDR3 sequence (DNA): TGCGCCAGCAGCTTGGTGGGGACTAGCCACTACAATGAGCAGTTCTTC. Its protein product is CASSLVGTSHYNEQFF.

In nucleotides, the CDR3 is TGTGCCAGCAGCTTTCAGGGACTAGATCGGGATGAGCAGTTCTTC. Encoded protein: CASSFQGLDRDEQFF. The rearrangement uses TRBV11-3 and TRBJ2-1, with TRBD2 matching 8 bases. In germline, CDR1 is SGHNT, CDR2 YENEEA. With V trimmed by 3 bases and J by 8 bases, 9 bases remained unmatched. The CDR3 has 15 amino acids.

CDR3 residues: CASSVVGTSGSTQYF. The CDR3 region has the DNA TGTGCCAGCAGCGTAGTGGGGACTAGCGGGAGCACGCAGTATTTT. The chain has TRBV9 and TRBJ2-3; 14 bases line up with TRBD2. The CDR3 totals 15 residues. Unmatched junction bases numbered 3, after V lost 0 bases and J lost 9 bases. Germline CDR1 and CDR2: SGDLS and YYNGEE.

The chain links TRBV6-5 to TRBJ2-2; 8 bases align to TRBD1. After removal of 2 bases from V and 4 bases from J, the junction contained 6 bases not matched to a gene. Looked up from germline, CDR1 is MNHEY and CDR2 is SVGAGI. There are 16 residues in the CDR3. The DNA of the CDR3 is TGTGCCAGCAGTTACCGGGACAGGACCCCCACCGGGGAGCTGTTTTTT. Translated, it gives CASSYRDRTPTGELFF.

The rearrangement joins TRBV10-3 to TRBJ2-7, with D possibly being TRBD1 (7 bases). Germline lookup yields CDR1 ENHRY and CDR2 SYGVKD. This CDR3 has 12 residues. Trimming took off 11 bases at V and 3 bases at J, with 14 bases between the two ends. The CDR3 sequence is CAGGTAYYEQYF. As DNA, the CDR3 is TGTGCCGGGGGGACAGCCTACTACGAGCAGTACTTC.

The chain combines TRBV5-1 with TRBJ1-1; 8 positions agree with TRBD1. V gave up 0 bases and J gave up 1 base; unmatched junction bases: 5. The length of the CDR3 is 16 residues. The germline V gene has CDR1 SGHRS and CDR2 YFSETQ. The CDR3 bases are TGCGCCAGCAGCTTGGCCCAGGGGGCGGGGAACACTGAAGCTTTCTTT. Its translation is CASSLAQGAGNTEAFF.

The sample holds a few counts of this clone. The chain recombines TRBV4-1 with TRBJ1-5; tentative D call: TRBD1 (6 bases). The CDR3 spans 14 residues. Trimming removed 1 base from V and 7 bases from J, with 11 bases in between. From germline, CDR1 is MGHRA and CDR2 YSYEKL. CDR3 loop: CASSQVTGMQPQHF. The CDR3 DNA sequence: TGCGCCAGCAGCCAAGTTACAGGGATGCAGCCCCAGCATTTT.

The chain uses TRBV19 and TRBJ1-5, with D possibly TRBD1 on 6 matching bases. V lost 5 bases and J lost 2, with 13 bases in between. Germline V gene data show CDR1 as LNHDA and CDR2 as SQIVND (reference sequence). CDR3 length: 15 amino acids. This CDR3 is CASSPQGAGNQPQHF. The CDR3 DNA reads as TGTGCCAGTAGTCCACAGGGCGCGGGCAATCAGCCCCAGCATTTT.

J is TRBJ2-1 and V is TRBV2, with 7 positions matching TRBD2. The CDR3 extends over 14 amino acids. Germline V gives CDR1 SNHLY, CDR2 FYNNEI. J was trimmed by 7 bases and V by 10 bases; bases with no gene match: 13. The CDR3 coding sequence is TGTGCCACCCGGCGGGAGAGCTCGCATAATGAGCAGTTCTTC. Translation: CATRRESSHNEQFF.

The V call is TRBV3-1 (or the pseudogene TRBV3-2), the J call TRBJ2-2; 8 bases are a match to TRBD1. CDR3 length: 15 amino acids. CDR1 and CDR2 (germline): LGHDT, YNNKEL (reference sequence). V was clipped by 4 bases and J by 4 bases; unmatched bases: 5. This CDR3 reads CASSLGQGLTGELFF. The CDR3, as DNA: TGTGCCAGCAGCCTCGGACAGGGTCTCACCGGGGAGCTGTTTTTT.

This chain joins TRBV6-5 and TRBJ1-1; D unresolved. Deletions cut 8 bases from V and 1 base from J, with 11 bases between. The CDR3 is 13 amino acids. Germline V gene lookup returns CDR1 MNHEY and CDR2 SVGAGI. The CDR3 is CASYPHTNTEAFF. The CDR3 DNA reads TGTGCCAGCTATCCCCACACGAACACTGAAGCTTTCTTT.

This rearrangement joins TRBV5-4 to TRBJ2-1; D uncertain. The CDR3 is 15 residues long. Germline V gene lookup returns CDR1 SGHNT and CDR2 YYREEE (reference sequence). V was cut by 0 bases and J by 0 bases, with 7 bases left in between. The chain's CDR3 is CASSLVAASYNEQFF. The CDR3 DNA sequence: TGTGCCAGCAGCTTGGTGGCGGCCTCCTACAATGAGCAGTTCTTC.